Presented here are 29 T cell receptor beta chains from one specimen sequenced in a study of blood T cell repertoires in COVID-19. Some clones are missing from TCRdb's copy, which holds only in-frame ones; the method was immunoSEQ multiplex PCR. The sample lists about 160,000 clones; approximately 87% were seen once. The sample comprised peripheral blood. Source of these receptors: a woman in her 70s with acute or convalescent COVID-19.

This rearrangement joins TRBV18 to TRBJ1-5; D gene unclear. In germline, CDR1 is KGHSH, CDR2 LQKENI. The CDR3 is 15 amino acids. Trimming left V 2 bases short and J 4 bases short, with 12 bases between. CDR3 amino acids: CASSPSAKRNQPQHF. The CDR3 DNA is TGTGCCAGCTCACCATCGGCAAAGAGGAATCAGCCCCAGCATTTT.

This chain uses TRBV6-5 with TRBJ1-2, with a possible D match to TRBD1 (6 bases). This CDR3 contains 15 residues. V was shortened by 2 bases and J by 8 bases, with 18 bases between the two germline ends. Germline V CDR1 and CDR2: MNHEY, SVGAGI. The CDR3 bases are TGTGCCAGCAGTTACCTCCAGGGGTCCTCCTCCGGCTACACCTTC. Its translation: CASSYLQGSSSGYTF.

J is TRBJ1-6 and V is TRBV18; maybe TRBD1 (5 bases). This CDR3 contains 16 residues. V lost 8 bases and J 2 bases, leaving 16 bases between the germline ends. Germline V CDR1 and CDR2: KGHSH, LQKENI. The CDR3 spells CASGPVGGAYNSPLHF. DNA of the CDR3: TGTGCCAGCGGCCCGGTGGGGGGGGCCTATAATTCACCCCTCCACTTT.

The chain uses TRBV19 and TRBJ1-1, with D possibly matching TRBD1 (6 bases). V was trimmed by 5 bases and J by 5 bases, leaving 15 bases between them. CDR3 length: 14 residues. The V gene's germline CDR1 is LNHDA and CDR2 SQIVND (reference sequence). The CDR3 sequence is CASSGGGVSTEAFF. The CDR3 DNA sequence: TGTGCCAGTAGTGGGGGGGGCGTATCGACTGAAGCTTTCTTT.

This clone was detected only once. The chain has TRBV15 and TRBJ2-5, with 10 bases matching TRBD1. CDR1 is LNHNV, CDR2 YYDKDF, per germline (reference sequence). The V segment lost 0 bases and the J segment 5 bases; nucleotides outside the gene matches: 15. The CDR3 contains 19 residues. The CDR3 loop is CATSREPLSTGGYLETQYF. The CDR3 DNA reads as TGTGCCACCAGCAGAGAACCACTCTCGACAGGGGGCTATTTGGAGACCCAGTACTTC.

V usage is TRBV7-9 and J usage is TRBJ2-3; 9 positions match TRBD1. Trimming cost V 4 bases and J 4 bases; bases outside gene matches: 9. The CDR3 consists of 16 residues. Germline values: CDR1 SEHNR, CDR2 FQNEAQ (reference sequence). The CDR3 here is CASSSSWGQGADTQYF. The DNA of the CDR3 is TGTGCCAGCAGCTCGTCCTGGGGACAGGGCGCAGATACGCAGTATTTT.

The chain joins TRBV11-3 to TRBJ2-2; 9 positions match TRBD1. In germline, CDR1 is SGHNT, CDR2 YENEEA. The junction had 6 bases not matched to a gene; V was cut back by 3 bases and J by 4 bases. The CDR3 consists of 16 residues. The DNA of the CDR3 is TGTGCCAGCAGCTTTCGGACAGGGGTCGCCACCGGGGAGCTGTTTTTT. It translates to CASSFRTGVATGELFF.

This sequence joins TRBV5-1 and TRBJ1-1; tentatively, D is TRBD1 (5 bases). The germline V and J ends were trimmed by 3 bases and 0 bases, with 12 bases remaining between them. Germline lookup yields CDR1 SGHRS and CDR2 YFSETQ. The CDR3 is 15 residues long. The CDR3, as DNA: TGCGCCAGCAGCTCTGATGGGGGGATGAACACTGAAGCTTTCTTT. Translated, it gives CASSSDGGMNTEAFF. The full variable domain, completed using reference TRBV5-1 and TRBJ1-1, is KAGVTQTPRYLIKTRGQQVTLSCSPISGHRSVSWYQQTPGQGLQFLFEYFSETQRNKGNFPGRFSGRQFSNSRSEMNVSTLELGDSALYLCASSSDGGMNTEAFFGQGTRLTVV.

The chain is built from TRBV19 and TRBJ2-7, with 8 positions matching TRBD1. Germline V CDR1 and CDR2: LNHDA, SQIVND (reference sequence). With V trimmed by 3 bases and J by 4 bases, 5 bases remained unmatched. This CDR3 contains 14 residues. The CDR3 DNA reads TGTGCCAGTAGTATCACAGGGGGAGGTTACGAGCAGTACTTC. Translated, it gives CASSITGGGYEQYF.

The V call is TRBV5-4, the J call TRBJ1-2; 9 bases line up with TRBD1. This CDR3 has 12 residues. V lost 4 bases to trimming and J lost 8 bases; unmatched junction nucleotides: 3. The germline gives CDR1 SGHNT, CDR2 YYREEE (reference sequence). The CDR3 spells CASSRTGEGYTF. In DNA form, the CDR3 reads TGTGCCAGCAGCAGGACAGGGGAGGGCTACACCTTC.

This chain links TRBV27 with TRBJ1-1; D not certain. V was shortened by 5 bases and J by 4 bases, with 11 bases between the two germline ends. Germline values: CDR1 MNHEY, CDR2 SMNVEV (reference sequence). The CDR3 consists of 13 residues. The CDR3 is CASSEGRGTEAFF. The DNA of the CDR3 is TGTGCCAGCAGTGAAGGGCGGGGCACTGAAGCTTTCTTT.

This chain joins TRBV6-1 and TRBJ2-2, with D possibly matching TRBD2 (5 bases). CDR1 is MNHNS and CDR2 is SASEGT in the germline V gene. This CDR3 contains 17 residues. The V gene lost 0 bases and the J gene lost 4 bases, with 15 bases spanning the gap. Here the CDR3 reads CASSEASAGRSTGELFF. The DNA of the CDR3 is TGTGCCAGCAGTGAAGCTTCTGCGGGCAGGAGCACCGGGGAGCTGTTTTTT.

The chain joins TRBV3-1 (or the pseudogene TRBV3-2) to TRBJ1-6, with D perhaps matching TRBD1 (6 bases). Between the trimmed V and J ends, which lost 4 bases and 9 bases, there was a span of 19 bases. CDR3 length equals 16 residues. The germline V gene encodes CDR1 LGHDT and CDR2 YNNKEL (reference sequence). The CDR3 region has the DNA TGTGCCAGCAGCCTCACACAGGGTGGCAGGGGTTCACCCCTCCACTTT. It encodes CASSLTQGGRGSPLHF.

The rearrangement joins TRBV9 to TRBJ1-6, with D hard to call. The CDR3 covers 14 residues. Trimming shortened V by 6 bases and J by 2 bases, and 9 bases separated the two germline ends. Germline lookup yields CDR1 SGDLS and CDR2 YYNGEE. DNA for the CDR3: TGTGCCAGCAATGAGGGCCCCTATAATTCACCCCTCCACTTT. Translation gives CASNEGPYNSPLHF.

The genes are TRBV18 and TRBJ2-2; 8 bases line up with TRBD1. The CDR3 totals 15 residues. Per germline, CDR1 KGHSH and CDR2 LQKENI. The junction had 4 bases not matched to a gene; V was cut back by 2 bases and J by 5 bases. The CDR3 region has the DNA TGTGCCAGCTCACCAAAACAGGGGGTAACCGGGGAGCTGTTTTTT. It encodes CASSPKQGVTGELFF.

The chain employs TRBV19 and TRBJ2-1; 11 bases agree with TRBD2. The CDR3 is 15 amino acids. CDR1 is LNHDA, CDR2 SQIVND, per germline (reference sequence). Unmatched junction bases numbered 4, after V lost 6 bases and J lost 3 bases. The CDR3 region is CASRPLAGVYNEQFF. CDR3 sequence (DNA): TGTGCCAGTAGGCCACTAGCGGGAGTCTACAATGAGCAGTTCTTC.

The chain is built from TRBV19 and TRBJ1-1, with a possible D match to TRBD1 (5 bases). V lost 3 bases and J 5 bases, leaving 10 bases between the germline ends. The CDR3 loop spans 13 amino acids. Germline V CDR1 and CDR2: LNHDA, SQIVND (reference sequence). The CDR3 is CASSIWGVTEAFF. The CDR3 DNA sequence: TGTGCCAGTAGTATTTGGGGGGTGACTGAAGCTTTCTTT.

The chain carries TRBV7-6 and TRBJ2-7; D might be TRBD1 (5 bases). The CDR3 extends over 15 amino acids. The ends were cut back, 5 bases at V and 6 bases at J, with 20 bases in the middle. CDR1 SGHVS and CDR2 FNYEAQ come from the germline V gene. This chain's CDR3 is CASSQNTGAPSEQYF. The DNA for the CDR3 is TGTGCCAGCAGCCAAAATACAGGAGCCCCTTCCGAGCAGTACTTC.

This clone has only a few counts. The V call is TRBV3-1 (or the pseudogene TRBV3-2), the J call TRBJ1-5; D remains ambiguous. With 1 base removed from V and 0 bases from J, the gap between germline ends came to 16 bases. Per germline, CDR1 LGHDT and CDR2 YNNKEL (reference sequence). The CDR3 runs to 18 residues. The CDR3 region is CASSQGEGGINSNQPQHF. CDR3 coding DNA: TGTGCCAGCAGCCAAGGGGAGGGCGGTATCAATAGCAATCAGCCCCAGCATTTT.

The chain combines TRBV2 with TRBJ1-4; tentatively, D is TRBD1 (6 bases). V lost 4 bases to trimming and J lost 3 bases, with 12 bases between them. This CDR3 has 15 amino acids. The germline CDR1 and CDR2 sequences are SNHLY and FYNNEI. CDR3 amino acids: CASSATGSPNEKLFF. The CDR3 DNA sequence: TGTGCCAGCAGTGCCACAGGGTCACCTAATGAAAAACTGTTTTTT.

The CDR3: CASSQQRLAGETQYF. The CDR3 DNA follows: TGTGCCAGCAGTCAACAAAGACTAGCGGGAGAGACCCAGTACTTC. V is TRBV6-2 or TRBV6-3 and J is TRBJ2-5, with 10 positions matching TRBD2. CDR1 and CDR2 (germline): MNHEY, SVGEGT. The CDR3 extends over 15 amino acids. Germline trimming cut 5 bases from V and 4 bases from J; bases unmatched to any gene: 7.

This clone occurred once. This chain connects TRBV9 to TRBJ2-3; 9 bases map to TRBD1. This CDR3 contains 16 residues. Trimming at V came to 4 bases and at J to 6 bases, leaving 12 bases not matched to a gene. Per germline, CDR1 SGDLS and CDR2 YYNGEE. CDR3: CASSPRGDRVSDTQYF. The CDR3 nucleotides are TGTGCCAGCAGCCCCCGTGGGGACAGGGTTTCGGATACGCAGTATTTT.

The chain joins TRBV24-1 to TRBJ2-6; TRBD2 matches 8 bases. Germline-derived CDR1 and CDR2 are KGHDR and SFDVKD. This CDR3 is 17 amino acids long. The trim removed 1 base at V and 1 base at J, leaving 2 bases unmatched. The DNA of the CDR3 is TGTGCCACCAGTGATTTTCGGGGGGGGTCTGGGGCCAACGTCCTGACTTTC. Translated: CATSDFRGGSGANVLTF.

J is TRBJ2-7 and V is TRBV5-1; 8 nucleotides agree with TRBD1. Looked up from germline, CDR1 is SGHRS and CDR2 is YFSETQ. The CDR3 loop spans 14 amino acids. Germline trimming cut 3 bases from V and 1 base from J; bases unmatched to any gene: 3. This CDR3 reads CASSSQGESYEQYF. The CDR3 DNA follows: TGCGCCAGCAGCTCACAGGGGGAGTCCTACGAGCAGTACTTC.

This chain uses TRBV19 with TRBJ1-5; 8 bases fit TRBD1. The CDR3 contains 16 residues. Germline V gene sequence: CDR1 LNHDA, CDR2 SQIVND (reference sequence). V was pared by 1 base and J by 5 bases, with 7 bases of the junction left unmatched. The CDR3 DNA reads as TGTGCCAGTAGTATAGGACGGGACAGGCCTCATCAGCCCCAGCATTTT. Translating it yields CASSIGRDRPHQPQHF.

The chain couples TRBV7-2 to TRBJ1-6; 8 bases map to TRBD1. Germline CDR1 SGHTA, CDR2 FQGNSA. This CDR3 has 15 residues. The trim removed 5 bases at V and 5 bases at J, leaving 5 bases unmatched. In nucleotides, the CDR3 is TGTGCCAGCAGCACCCGGACAGGGAATAATTCACCCCTCCACTTT. Its protein product is CASSTRTGNNSPLHF.

This chain connects TRBV6-5 to TRBJ1-2; tentative D call: TRBD1 (6 bases). In germline, CDR1 is MNHEY, CDR2 SVGAGI. CDR3 length: 14 residues. Trimming removed 7 bases at V and 1 base at J, with 13 bases between. The CDR3 loop reads CASKEQGHNYGYTF. CDR3 DNA sequence: TGTGCCAGCAAGGAACAGGGCCATAACTATGGCTACACCTTC.

V is TRBV9 and J is TRBJ2-1; 7 bases are a match to TRBD1. The CDR3 length is 15 residues. CDR1 and CDR2 from the germline V gene are SGDLS and YYNGEE. V gave up 2 bases and J gave up 7 bases; unmatched junction bases: 9. The CDR3 spells CASSVESGTANEQFF. DNA of the CDR3: TGTGCCAGCAGCGTCGAGTCTGGGACAGCAAATGAGCAGTTCTTC.

The table lists this clone with a count of one. This sequence joins TRBV20-1 and TRBJ2-7; 9 bases match TRBD2. The germline gives CDR1 DFQATT, CDR2 SNEGSKA (reference sequence). The CDR3 runs 15 residues. Trimming took 3 bases from V and 2 from J; bases not matched to a gene: 8. CDR3 DNA sequence: TGCAGTGCTAGTAGGGGGGCTAGCGGGGCCTACGAGCAGTACTTC. Translated: CSASRGASGAYEQYF.